The sequence of this TCR beta chain was determined in a study of OX40 agonist ivuxolimab in advanced cancers. CDR1 is MGHRA and CDR2 is YSYEKL in the germline V gene. The CDR3 has 15 residues. Trimming cost V 0 bases and J 6 bases, with 15 bases left between them. Sequencing used immunoSEQ multiplex PCR; TCRdb keeps in-frame clones, though not all of them. The repertoire includes under 95,000 clones, around 90% of them detected once, and about 8.5% sits in the top ten. The chain couples TRBV4-1 to TRBJ2-7, with a tentative D call TRBD2 (7 bases). This TCR came from an adult with an advanced solid tumor such as melanoma, head and neck, liver or kidney cancer. The specimen was CD4+ or CD8+ T cells sorted from blood, collected in a trial of the OX40 agonist ivuxolimab. In DNA form, the CDR3 reads TGCGCCAGCAGCCAAGATCGGGCCGGGGGGCGCGAGCAGTACTTC. Its protein is CASSQDRAGGREQYF.